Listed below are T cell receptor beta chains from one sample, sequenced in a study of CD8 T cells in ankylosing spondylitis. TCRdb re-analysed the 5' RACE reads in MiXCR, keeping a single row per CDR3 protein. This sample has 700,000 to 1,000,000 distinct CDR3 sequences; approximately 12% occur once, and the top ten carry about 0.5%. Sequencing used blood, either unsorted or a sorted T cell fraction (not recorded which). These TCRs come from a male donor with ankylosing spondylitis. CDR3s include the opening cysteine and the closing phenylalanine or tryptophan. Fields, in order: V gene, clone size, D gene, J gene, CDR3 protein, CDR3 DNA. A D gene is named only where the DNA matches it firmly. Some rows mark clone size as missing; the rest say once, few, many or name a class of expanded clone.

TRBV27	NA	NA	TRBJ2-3	CASSSMTSTDTQYF	TGTGCCAGCAGTTCCATGACTAGCACAGATACGCAGTATTTT
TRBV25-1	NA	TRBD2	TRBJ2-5	CASSDSGLAGQETQYF	TGTGCCAGCAGTGATTCCGGACTAGCGGGACAAGAGACCCAGTACTTC
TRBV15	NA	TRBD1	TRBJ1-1	CATSRGQGNTEAFF	TGTGCCACCAGCAGAGGACAGGGGAACACTGAAGCTTTCTTT
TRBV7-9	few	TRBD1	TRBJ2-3	CASMGTVPLDTQYF	TGTGCCAGCATGGGGACAGTTCCCCTAGATACGCAGTATTTT
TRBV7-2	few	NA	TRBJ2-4	CASSLDGGIGNIQYF	TGTGCCAGCAGCTTAGACGGGGGCATTGGGAACATTCAGTACTTC
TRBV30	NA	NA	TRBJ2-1	CAWSLGVYNEQFF	TGTGCCTGGAGTCTGGGCGTCTACAATGAGCAGTTCTTC
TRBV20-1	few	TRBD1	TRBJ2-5	CSVPTPGTAQETQYF	TGCAGTGTCCCGACCCCGGGGACAGCCCAAGAGACCCAGTACTTC
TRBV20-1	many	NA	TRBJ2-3	CSASWGPQATDTQYF	TGCAGTGCTAGTTGGGGACCCCAGGCCACAGATACGCAGTATTTT
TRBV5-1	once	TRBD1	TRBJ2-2	CASSYYRGESGELFF	TGCGCCAGCAGCTACTACAGGGGGGAGAGCGGGGAGCTGTTTTTT
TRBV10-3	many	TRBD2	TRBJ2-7	CATTLAGLSYEQYF	TGTGCCACCACACTAGCGGGCCTATCCTACGAGCAGTACTTC
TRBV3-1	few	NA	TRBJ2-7	CASSPRGIAYEQYF	TGTGCCAGCAGCCCCAGGGGAATTGCCTACGAGCAGTACTTC
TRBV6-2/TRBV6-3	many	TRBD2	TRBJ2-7	CASRSPPSGRAYEQYF	TGTGCCAGCAGATCCCCACCTAGCGGGAGGGCCTACGAGCAGTACTTC
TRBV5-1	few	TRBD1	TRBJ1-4	CASSPGQGQEKLFF	TGCGCCAGCAGCCCTGGACAGGGGCAGGAAAAACTGTTTTTT
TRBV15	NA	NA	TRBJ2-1	CATSDSWGITYNEQFF	TGTGCCACCAGCGATAGCTGGGGGATAACCTACAATGAGCAGTTCTTC
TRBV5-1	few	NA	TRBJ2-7	CASSLAMTVEQYF	TGCGCCAGCAGCTTGGCCATGACGGTCGAGCAGTACTTC
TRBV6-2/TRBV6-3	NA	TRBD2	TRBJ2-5	CASRVTGRGQETQYF	TGTGCCAGCAGAGTCACCGGGAGGGGGCAAGAGACCCAGTACTTC
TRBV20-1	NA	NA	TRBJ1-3	CSAPDSSGNTIYF	TGCAGTGCACCTGACAGCTCTGGAAACACCATATATTTT
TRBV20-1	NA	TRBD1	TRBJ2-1	CSALDRGTSNEQFF	TGCAGTGCCCTCGACAGGGGAACTTCCAATGAGCAGTTCTTC
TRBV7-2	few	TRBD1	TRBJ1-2	CASSLITGGDYGYTF	TGTGCCAGCAGCTTAATAACAGGGGGGGACTATGGCTACACCTTC
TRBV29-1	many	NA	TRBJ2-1	CSVWGSSATIYNEQFF	TGCAGCGTTTGGGGGTCTAGCGCCACCATTTACAATGAGCAGTTCTTC